The 8 T cell receptor beta chains below come from one sample, sequenced in a study of shared clonotypes between healthy human individuals. Profiling relied on immunoSEQ multiplex PCR, and the TCRdb table lists in-frame clones only, not all of them. This sample carries 2,100,000 or so clones, around 95% of them seen once, and the ten largest clones take roughly 0.13%. The source material was naive CD4+ T cells sorted from blood. Subset noted: CD45RA+ positively selected. These receptors were obtained from a man between 18 and 29 years old in good health.

As concerns this clone: The identical CDR3 is also encoded by other nucleotide sequences in the sample. The chain joins TRBV7-2 to TRBJ1-3; no firm D call. The germline V and J ends were trimmed by 1 base and 4 bases, with 2 bases remaining between them. The CDR3 extends over 12 amino acids. The V gene's germline CDR1 is SGHTA and CDR2 FQGNSA. DNA for the CDR3: TGTGCCAGCAGCTTAGGGGGAAACACCATATATTTT. Amino acid sequence: CASSLGGNTIYF.

V usage is TRBV28 and J usage is TRBJ2-5, with D hard to call. Per the germline V gene, CDR1 is MDHEN and CDR2 is SYDVKM. The CDR3 contains 12 residues. Trimming took 6 bases from V and 5 from J, leaving 10 bases between them. The CDR3 region is CASRGTVETQYF. As DNA, the CDR3 is TGTGCCAGCAGGGGCACGGTGGAGACCCAGTACTTC.

In regard to this clone: Other DNA sequences within the sample encode an identical CDR3. The chain links TRBV7-9 to TRBJ1-5; 9 nucleotides match TRBD1. V lost 5 bases to trimming and J lost 3 bases; unmatched junction nucleotides: 5. There are 15 residues in the CDR3. Germline V gene lookup returns CDR1 SEHNR and CDR2 FQNEAQ (reference sequence). The CDR3 sequence is CASSAGTGNNQPQHF. For the CDR3, the DNA is TGTGCCAGCAGCGCCGGGACAGGGAACAATCAGCCCCAGCATTTT.

With respect to this clone: Other DNA sequences in the sample encode the same CDR3. The V and J genes are TRBV11-2 and TRBJ2-7; TRBD1 matches 11 bases. Trimming removed 4 bases from V and 2 bases from J; junction bases left unmatched: 1. This CDR3 has 14 amino acids. Germline V gives CDR1 SGHAT, CDR2 FQNNGV. The CDR3 sequence: CASSSGQGAYEQYF. CDR3 sequence (DNA): TGTGCCAGCAGCTCGGGACAGGGGGCCTACGAGCAGTACTTC.

The genes are TRBV30 and TRBJ2-3; a possible D gene is TRBD2 (5 bases). Per the germline V gene, CDR1 is GTSNPN and CDR2 is SVGIG (reference sequence). The CDR3 loop spans 14 amino acids. V lost 1 base, J lost 0 bases, and 8 bases lay in between. CDR3 nucleotides: TGTGCCTGGAGTGCGGGCGGGAGCACAGATACGCAGTATTTT. Its protein product is CAWSAGGSTDTQYF.

This clone has a handful of counts. Different DNA sequences within this sample yield the same CDR3. The chain couples TRBV7-2 to TRBJ1-2, with 9 positions matching TRBD1. After removal of 4 bases from V and 4 bases from J, the junction contained 1 base not matched to a gene. The germline CDR1 and CDR2 sequences are SGHTA and FQGNSA. CDR3 length: 13 residues. DNA for the CDR3: TGTGCCAGCAGCTCGGGACAGGGCTATGGCTACACCTTC. It encodes CASSSGQGYGYTF.

The chain recombines TRBV6-6 with TRBJ1-3; D unresolved. V dropped 0 bases and J dropped 4 bases, with 4 bases sitting between them. CDR1 and CDR2 (germline): MNHNY, SVGAGI (reference sequence). This CDR3 comprises 13 residues. The CDR3: CASSYSRGNTIYF. DNA of the CDR3: TGTGCCAGCAGTTACTCGAGAGGAAACACCATATATTTT.

The chain recombines TRBV1 with TRBJ1-1; TRBD1, the table's D call, was not compared with the DNA. TRBV1 is given as a pseudogene. The CDR3 has 21 residues. The CDR3: CTSSQEDRDRGTSYMGTEAFF. CDR3 DNA: TGCACCAGCAGCCAAGAGGACCGGGACAGGGGTACTAGTTACATGGGCACTGAAGCTTTCTTT.